This TCR beta chain was recorded in a study of T cell responses to AZD1222 COVID-19 vaccine. General study points: Mapped onto spike, vaccine-associated CD4 TCRs spanned it and were dominant at 160-218 and 743-854.

Libraries were prepared by immunoSEQ multiplex PCR; TCRdb keeps only in-frame clonotypes and omits some of them. The profile shows under 200,000 clones, about 92% of them singletons. On this clone: No antigen is known for it.

The sample here was peripheral blood, taken on day 0 of AZD1222 vaccination. The TCR comes from an adult in good health.

CDR3 nucleotides: TGCGCCAGCAGTTCGACACCTGTGAACACTGAAGCTTTCTTT. It specifies CASSSTPVNTEAFF. The V gene is TRBV5-1, the J gene TRBJ1-1; D gene ambiguous. Germline lookup yields CDR1 SGHRS and CDR2 YFSETQ. With 5 bases removed from V and 0 bases from J, the gap between germline ends came to 11 bases. The CDR3 is 14 residues long.